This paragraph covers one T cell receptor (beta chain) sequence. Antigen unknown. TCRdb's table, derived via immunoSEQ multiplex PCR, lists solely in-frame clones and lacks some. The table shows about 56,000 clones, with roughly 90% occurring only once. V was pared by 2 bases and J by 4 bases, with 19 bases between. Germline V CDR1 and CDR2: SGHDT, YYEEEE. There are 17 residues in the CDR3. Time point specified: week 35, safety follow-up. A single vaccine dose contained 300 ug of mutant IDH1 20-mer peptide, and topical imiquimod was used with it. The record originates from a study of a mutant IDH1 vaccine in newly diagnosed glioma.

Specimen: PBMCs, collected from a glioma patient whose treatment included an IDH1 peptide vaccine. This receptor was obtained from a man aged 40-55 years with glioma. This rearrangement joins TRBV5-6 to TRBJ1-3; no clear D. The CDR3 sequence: CASSFRPMAGFGNTIYF. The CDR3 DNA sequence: TGTGCCAGCAGCTTCCGCCCCATGGCGGGGTTCGGAAACACCATATATTTT.